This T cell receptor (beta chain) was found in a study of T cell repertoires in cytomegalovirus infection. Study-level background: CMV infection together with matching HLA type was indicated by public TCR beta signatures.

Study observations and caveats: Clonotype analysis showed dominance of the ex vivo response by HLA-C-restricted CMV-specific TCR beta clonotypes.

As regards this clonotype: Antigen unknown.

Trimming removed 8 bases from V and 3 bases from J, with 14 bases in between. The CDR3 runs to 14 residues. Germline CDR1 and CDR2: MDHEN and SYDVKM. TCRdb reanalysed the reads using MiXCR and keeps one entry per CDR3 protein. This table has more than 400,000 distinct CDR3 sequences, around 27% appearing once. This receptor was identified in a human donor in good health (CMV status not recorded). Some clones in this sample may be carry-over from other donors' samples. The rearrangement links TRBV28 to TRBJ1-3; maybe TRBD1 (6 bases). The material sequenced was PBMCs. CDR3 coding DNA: TGTGCCAGCGCCCCGGGGACACTTGGAAACACCATATATTTT. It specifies CASAPGTLGNTIYF.